One and the same sample provided the 20 T cell receptor beta chains below, sequenced in a study of beta chain features in type 1 diabetes. What was sequenced were expressed TCRB transcripts, since all of the isolated RNA had been reverse transcribed. TCRdb's table, derived via immunoSEQ multiplex PCR, lists solely in-frame clones and lacks some. Of around 350,000 clones listed, around an eighth are singletons. The specimen was naive CD4+ T cells from blood. These receptors all stem from a man between 18 and 29 years old in good health.

The chain couples TRBV7-2 to TRBJ2-1; perhaps TRBD1 as D (5 bases). This CDR3 spans 13 amino acids. The germline V gene has CDR1 SGHTA and CDR2 FQGNSA. The V and J ends lost 1 base and 8 bases respectively, with 9 bases between them. The CDR3 reads CASSLVGRDEQFF. The CDR3 DNA reads as TGTGCCAGCAGCTTAGTTGGCAGGGATGAGCAGTTCTTC.

V is TRBV29-1 and J is TRBJ1-5; D gene unclear. This CDR3 contains 12 residues. Germline CDR1 and CDR2: SQVTM and ANQGSEA. With 4 bases removed from V and 5 bases from J, the gap between germline ends came to 9 bases. CDR3 sequence: CSVVWGDQPQHF. The CDR3 DNA is TGCAGCGTTGTCTGGGGAGATCAGCCCCAGCATTTT.

The chain carries TRBV7-2 and TRBJ1-5; D gene unclear. V lost 5 bases to trimming and J lost 2 bases, with 10 bases between them. The length of the CDR3 is 14 residues. The germline V gene has CDR1 SGHTA and CDR2 FQGNSA. CDR3 bases: TGTGCCAGCAGCATCCACGAGGGCAATCAGCCCCAGCATTTT. Encoded protein: CASSIHEGNQPQHF.

This clone was picked up a small number of times. The rearrangement links TRBV18 to TRBJ1-1, with D possibly being TRBD1 (5 bases). The CDR3 covers 15 residues. Germline CDR1 is KGHSH and CDR2 is LQKENI. V lost 2 bases, J lost 3 bases, and 13 bases lay in between. CDR3: CASSPNGGRDTEAFF. CDR3 coding DNA: TGTGCCAGCTCACCAAACGGGGGTCGGGACACTGAAGCTTTCTTT.

This clone was found a few times. The V call is TRBV10-3, the J call TRBJ2-2; TRBD1 agrees at 12 bases. The V segment lost 6 bases and the J segment 5 bases; nucleotides outside the gene matches: 7. The CDR3 loop spans 16 amino acids. Germline assignment: CDR1 ENHRY and CDR2 SYGVKD. The CDR3 reads CAIRSGTGGGTGELFF. The CDR3 DNA reads as TGTGCCATCAGGAGCGGGACAGGGGGCGGAACCGGGGAGCTGTTTTTT.

This clone occurred a few times. V usage is TRBV5-6 and J usage is TRBJ1-5; perhaps TRBD1 as D (5 bases). The CDR3 extends over 17 amino acids. Between the trimmed V and J ends, which lost 0 bases and 0 bases, there was a span of 13 bases. Germline CDR1 and CDR2: SGHDT and YYEEEE. For the CDR3, the DNA is TGTGCCAGCAGCTTGGCCGGGGGGTATTATAGCAATCAGCCCCAGCATTTT. It encodes CASSLAGGYYSNQPQHF.

This clone showed up just a few times. The chain recombines TRBV2 with TRBJ2-7, with 7 bases aligning to TRBD1. CDR3 length equals 12 residues. Germline CDR1 SNHLY, CDR2 FYNNEI. Trimming took 6 bases from V and 9 from J; bases not matched to a gene: 8. CDR3 amino acids: CASSTGTVRQYF. The CDR3 DNA follows: TGTGCCAGCAGCACCGGGACAGTGAGGCAGTACTTC.

This clone was observed a few times. V gene TRBV11-2 combines with J gene TRBJ2-3; 10 nucleotides align to TRBD1. V shed 5 bases, J shed 2 bases, and the junction held 4 bases outside the gene matches. The CDR3 is 15 residues long. Germline loops: CDR1 SGHAT, CDR2 FQNNGV. CDR3 protein: CASSPGQGITDTQYF. CDR3 nucleotide sequence: TGTGCCAGCAGCCCGGGACAGGGGATCACAGATACGCAGTATTTT.

This sequence joins TRBV28 and TRBJ2-7, with unresolved D. The germline gives CDR1 MDHEN, CDR2 SYDVKM. Trimming cost V 5 bases and J 2 bases, with 13 bases left between them. CDR3 length equals 14 residues. The CDR3 nucleotides are TGTGCCAGCAGTCACCGACGGAGCACCTACGAGCAGTACTTC. This encodes CASSHRRSTYEQYF.

The chain uses TRBV7-9 and TRBJ2-7; 12 bases are shared with TRBD1. The germline CDR1 and CDR2 sequences are SEHNR and FQNEAQ (reference sequence). The J segment lost 7 bases and the V segment lost 3 bases, leaving 4 bases of the junction unmatched. This CDR3 is 14 amino acids long. The CDR3 DNA is TGTGCCAGCAGCTTGGGACAGGGGGCGTGGGAGCAGTACTTC. It yields the protein CASSLGQGAWEQYF.

This clone turned up a few times. The chain joins TRBV28 to TRBJ1-1; D is unresolved. CDR1 is MDHEN and CDR2 is SYDVKM in the germline V gene. CDR3 length: 13 residues. Trimming pared 2 bases from V and 8 bases from J, leaving 12 bases between. In DNA, the CDR3 is TGTGCCAGCAGTTTACCCCCTGGCAGGGAAGCTTTCTTT. This codes for CASSLPPGREAFF.

This clone was counted a few times. The chain recombines TRBV30 with TRBJ2-5; D uncertain. Germline V gene lookup returns CDR1 GTSNPN and CDR2 SVGIG (reference sequence). The ends were cut back, 1 base at V and 7 bases at J, with 13 bases in the middle. The CDR3 totals 13 residues. Here the CDR3 reads CAWSARGVGTQYF. The CDR3 nucleotides are TGTGCCTGGAGTGCTCGAGGAGTAGGGACCCAGTACTTC.

This sequence joins TRBV9 and TRBJ2-7, with 16 bases fitting TRBD2. CDR3 length: 16 residues. CDR1 is SGDLS and CDR2 is YYNGEE in the germline V gene. With V trimmed by 4 bases and J by 7 bases, 8 bases remained unmatched. The CDR3 sequence: CASSPGTSGRAGEQYF. CDR3 DNA: TGTGCCAGCAGCCCCGGGACTAGCGGGAGGGCGGGTGAGCAGTACTTC.

This clone was counted a few times. The chain is built from TRBV7-6 and TRBJ1-2, with TRBD1 as a possible D gene (5 bases). V was shortened by 2 bases and J by 8 bases, with 18 bases between the two germline ends. The germline CDR1 and CDR2 sequences are SGHVS and FNYEAQ. The CDR3 runs to 15 residues. The CDR3 spells CASSLLSGQGSGYTF. CDR3 DNA: TGTGCCAGCAGCTTACTCTCAGGGCAGGGCAGCGGCTACACCTTC. Based on the CDR3 plus reference TRBV7-6 and TRBJ1-2, the full variable domain is GAGVSQSPRYKVTKRGQDVALRCDPISGHVSLYWYRQALGQGPEFLTYFNYEAQQDKSGLPNDRFSAERPEGSISTLTIQRTEQRDSAMYRCASSLLSGQGSGYTFGSGTRLTVV.

The V and J genes are TRBV5-1 and TRBJ2-3; D might be TRBD2 (6 bases). Trimming stripped 0 bases from V and 4 bases from J, with 15 bases between. The CDR3 is 16 amino acids. Germline values: CDR1 SGHRS, CDR2 YFSETQ. The CDR3 sequence: CASSLEVGGSPDTQYF. DNA of the CDR3: TGCGCCAGCAGCTTGGAGGTGGGGGGTAGCCCAGATACGCAGTATTTT.

This chain joins TRBV9 and TRBJ2-7, with 7 bases matching TRBD1. From germline, CDR1 is SGDLS and CDR2 YYNGEE. Unmatched junction bases numbered 15, after V lost 4 bases and J lost 8 bases. The CDR3 consists of 15 residues. For the CDR3, the DNA is TGTGCCAGCAGCTCAGACCCCGACAGGGCCAACAAGCAGTACTTC. The encoded protein is CASSSDPDRANKQYF.

This clone was seen more than once but under ten times. The gene calls are TRBV5-1 and TRBJ2-7, with a weak D call TRBD2 (5 bases). Trimming shortened V by 0 bases and J by 0 bases, and 16 bases separated the two germline ends. The CDR3 consists of 17 residues. Per the germline V gene, CDR1 is SGHRS and CDR2 is YFSETQ. Here the CDR3 DNA reads TGCGCCAGCAGCTTGGATGGAGGTCGAAGGTCCTCCTACGAGCAGTACTTC. Amino acid sequence: CASSLDGGRRSSYEQYF.

This clone was picked up a small number of times. J is TRBJ1-2 and V is TRBV9, with 7 bases that match TRBD1. With V trimmed by 4 bases and J by 6 bases, 12 bases remained unmatched. Per the germline V gene, CDR1 is SGDLS and CDR2 is YYNGEE. This CDR3 spans 15 amino acids. The DNA for the CDR3 is TGTGCCAGCAGCCCCAAAGGACAGGCCCCAGATGGCTACACCTTC. Encoded protein: CASSPKGQAPDGYTF.

This chain connects TRBV11-2 to TRBJ1-3; 9 bases map to TRBD1. The CDR3 has 14 residues. Per germline, CDR1 SGHAT and CDR2 FQNNGV. V lost 4 bases, J lost 9 bases, and 7 bases stayed unmatched. The CDR3 is CASSSGTGTGTIYF. The CDR3 DNA is TGTGCCAGCAGCTCCGGGACAGGGACGGGCACCATATATTTT.

V is TRBV7-9 and J is TRBJ1-3; perhaps TRBD1 as D (5 bases). Per germline, CDR1 SEHNR and CDR2 FQNEAQ (reference sequence). This CDR3 spans 16 amino acids. V was trimmed by 4 bases and J by 1 base, leaving 14 bases between them. The CDR3, as DNA: TGTGCCAGCAGCTATGGAGGGGCTCAATCTGGAAACACCATATATTTT. It specifies CASSYGGAQSGNTIYF.